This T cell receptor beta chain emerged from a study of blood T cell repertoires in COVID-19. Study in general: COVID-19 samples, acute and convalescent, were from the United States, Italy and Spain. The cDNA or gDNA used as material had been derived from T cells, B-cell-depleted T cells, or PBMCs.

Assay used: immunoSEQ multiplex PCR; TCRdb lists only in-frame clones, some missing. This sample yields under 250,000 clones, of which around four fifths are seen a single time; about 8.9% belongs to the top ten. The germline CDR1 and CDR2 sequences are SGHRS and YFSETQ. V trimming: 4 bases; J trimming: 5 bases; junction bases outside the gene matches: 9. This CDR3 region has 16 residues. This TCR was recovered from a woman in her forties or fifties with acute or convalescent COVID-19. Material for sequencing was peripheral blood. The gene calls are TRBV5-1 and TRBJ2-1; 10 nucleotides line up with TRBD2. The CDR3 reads CASSPEGTSVDNEQFF. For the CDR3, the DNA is TGCGCCAGCAGCCCCGAGGGGACTAGCGTAGACAATGAGCAGTTCTTC.